The rows below give T cell receptor beta chains drawn from one sample of a study of radiotherapy plus CTLA-4 blockade in lung cancer. Profiled with immunoSEQ multiplex PCR; TCRdb holds only in-frame clones, not every one. The table includes 15,000 or so clones, 72% detected once. The sequencing here drew on peripheral blood, taken from a patient treated with radiotherapy plus ipilimumab. The receptors originated from a human donor with non-small cell lung cancer whose response to radiotherapy plus ipilimumab could not be evaluated. CDR3s include the opening cysteine and the closing phenylalanine or tryptophan. The D gene is left open where the match is weak. Only part of the rows carry a size: once, few, many, or a class if the clone is expanded.

J gene | V gene | clone size | D gene | CDR3 protein
TRBJ1-1 | TRBV27 | - | TRBD1 | CASSSGQGGTEAFF
TRBJ2-3 | TRBV5-4 | - | - | CASSLKTTAGHSTDTQYF
TRBJ2-2 | TRBV5-1 | - | TRBD1 | CASSLQGGNTGELFF
TRBJ2-1 | TRBV4-2 | once | TRBD2 | CASSQILRLAGGREQFF
TRBJ2-7 | TRBV28 | - | - | CASSPDRQWSYEQYF
TRBJ1-3 | TRBV7-9 | - | - | CASSPPGSGNTIYF
TRBJ2-5 | TRBV5-4 | few | - | CASSLEGAGARMGETQYF
TRBJ2-3 | TRBV7-2 | - | TRBD2 | CASSFTSGGAGDTQYF
TRBJ2-2 | TRBV7-2 | once | - | CASSLGEATGELFF
TRBJ2-6 | TRBV7-7 | - | - | CASSLDRSGANVLTF
TRBJ1-2 | TRBV19 | - | - | CASSIEGRVGYTF
TRBJ2-5 | TRBV7-2 | - | - | CASSSGALTGETQYF
TRBJ1-6 | TRBV27 | - | TRBD1 | CASRTLDREGSPLHF
TRBJ2-2 | TRBV9 | - | TRBD1 | CASSPRTGTGELFF
TRBJ2-7 | TRBV4-2 | - | TRBD1 | CASSHSRDRGSYEQYF
TRBJ1-3 | TRBV4-2 | few | - | CASSFRGAGNTIYF
TRBJ1-5 | TRBV5-6 | - | - | CASSLWGAGGQPQHF
TRBJ1-2 | TRBV29-1 | once | TRBD1 | CSVTGVNYGYTF
TRBJ1-4 | TRBV10-3 | few | - | CASWGGAGEKLFF
TRBJ1-1 | TRBV6-1 | - | - | CASTDLERGGEAFF
TRBJ1-2 | TRBV4-1 | - | TRBD1 | CASSQDKGVQGAYRFNGYTF
TRBJ1-1 | TRBV6-6 | - | - | CATLQGLGNTEAFF
TRBJ1-1 | TRBV6-1 | - | TRBD1 | CASSSTGDLAFF
TRBJ1-6 | TRBV9 | - | - | CASRVGGASNSPLHF
TRBJ1-6 | TRBV5-6 | - | TRBD1 | CASSTDRGNSPLHF
TRBJ1-2 | TRBV28 | - | - | CASSYLNTLGQGYGYTF
TRBJ2-7 | TRBV7-2 | - | TRBD1 | CASSHRDSLYEQYF
TRBJ2-7 | TRBV30 | - | TRBD1 | CAWRNRGAVREQYF
TRBJ1-5 | TRBV15 | - | - | CATSRGQGNNQPQHF
TRBJ1-6 | TRBV12-5 | - | - | CASGPETDSPLHF
TRBJ1-1 | TRBV7-2 | - | TRBD1 | CASSFRTGGSVRTEAFF
TRBJ2-3 | TRBV27 | - | - | CASSPRRMGTDTQYF
TRBJ1-1 | TRBV6-1 | - | - | CASEAVWSNTEAFF
TRBJ1-2 | TRBV27 | few | - | CASKLMGGADGYTF
TRBJ1-3 | TRBV7-8 | - | TRBD1 | CASSLTGGGNTIYF
TRBJ2-2 | TRBV11-2 | many | TRBD2 | CASSLASGGRNGELFF
TRBJ2-1 | TRBV18 | once | - | CASSPTAAAGSEQFF
TRBJ2-4 | TRBV4-2 | - | TRBD2 | CASSQTEGTSGGFKNIQYF
TRBJ2-6 | TRBV5-1 | - | - | CASSLAPGAGANVLTF
TRBJ1-3 | TRBV5-1 | - | TRBD1 | CASSGDSGNTIYF
TRBJ1-1 | TRBV30 | - | TRBD1 | CAWKDRAGWGTEAFF
TRBJ2-6 | TRBV5-1 | - | - | CASNSDGNSGANVLTF
TRBJ1-2 | TRBV4-3 | - | - | CASSQERSGVGANYGYTF
TRBJ2-1 | TRBV28 | - | - | CASSSPPGSRNNEQFF
TRBJ1-2 | TRBV6-5 | - | TRBD1 | CASILLVDRAGYTF
TRBJ2-7 | TRBV5-1 | - | TRBD2 | CASSSGRLAGRPGVYF
TRBJ2-5 | TRBV12-5 | - | TRBD1 | CASGLRTDGTGGGETQYF
TRBJ1-1 | TRBV5-5 | few | - | CASSFASEGTEAFF
TRBJ1-2 | TRBV7-9 | few | TRBD1 | CASSLGQGSDGYTF
TRBJ2-4 | TRBV13 | - | - | CASSGGRRDIQYF
TRBJ1-3 | TRBV19 | - | - | CASSRLGSAGNTIYF